The present entry profiles one TCR beta chain with its context. Germline-derived CDR1 and CDR2 are GTSNPN and SVGIG (reference sequence). The length of the CDR3 is 13 residues. With 3 bases removed from V and 0 bases from J, the gap between germline ends came to 8 bases. This entry belongs to a study of blood T cell repertoires in COVID-19. Across the study: Samples taken during acute and convalescent COVID-19 were collected in the United States, Italy and Spain.

TCRdb's copy holds only in-frame clones and misses some; the assay was immunoSEQ multiplex PCR. The sample consists of 350,000 to 450,000 clones, about 91% of them appearing once. The source is a middle-aged woman with COVID-19, enrolled during active disease. The sequenced sample was peripheral blood. V is TRBV30 and J is TRBJ1-1; perhaps TRBD1 as D (6 bases). CDR3: CAWRGALNTEAFF. CDR3 nucleotide sequence: TGTGCCTGGAGGGGGGCACTGAACACTGAAGCTTTCTTT.